This passage covers 27 T cell receptor beta chains from one sample sequenced in a study of spatial heterogeneity in lung cancer. One entry per CDR3 protein results from TCRdb running MiXCR on the 5' RACE reads. The sample carries about 5,800 distinct CDR3 sequences, about 13% recorded once. Time point here: sample taken at primary tumor resection. Sequenced material: normal lung tissue next to the tumor, taken at surgery. These receptors were taken from a female donor with early-stage non-small cell lung cancer.

Sample share makes this clonotype medium-sized. This chain uses TRBV6-5 with TRBJ1-5; D gene ambiguous. The germline V gene has CDR1 MNHEY and CDR2 SVGAGI. The V gene lost 2 bases and the J gene lost 4 bases, with 6 bases spanning the gap. This CDR3 has 13 amino acids. DNA of the CDR3: TGTGCCAGCAGTTACAAACAAAATCAGCCCCAGCATTTT. It codes for CASSYKQNQPQHF.

This clonotype came up many times. The chain uses TRBV6-5 and TRBJ1-1; D might be TRBD1 (5 bases). Trimming stripped 7 bases from V and 8 bases from J, with 17 bases between. Looked up from germline, CDR1 is MNHEY and CDR2 is SVGAGI. The CDR3 runs 13 residues. CDR3 in amino acids: CASIDSSSPEAFF. CDR3 sequence (DNA): TGTGCCAGCATTGACAGTAGCTCTCCCGAAGCTTTCTTT.

In its sample, this clonotype is medium-sized. The chain uses TRBV27 and TRBJ2-3, with 11 nucleotides matching TRBD2. The V gene end was trimmed by 5 bases and the J gene end by 4 bases; junction bases not matched to a gene: 11. Looked up from germline, CDR1 is MNHEY and CDR2 is SMNVEV (reference sequence). The CDR3 is 17 amino acids. The CDR3 region has the DNA TGTGCCAGCAGTCCCTATCCTAGCGGGGGGAACCCAGATACGCAGTATTTT. Its translation is CASSPYPSGGNPDTQYF.

The V gene is TRBV3-1, the J gene TRBJ2-2; no clear D. The CDR3 spans 15 residues. Germline CDR1 and CDR2: LGHDT and YNNKEL (reference sequence). Trimming pared 0 bases from V and 7 bases from J, leaving 12 bases between. The CDR3 loop is CASSQELQSGGELFF. CDR3 bases: TGTGCCAGCAGCCAAGAGCTCCAGTCCGGCGGGGAGCTGTTTTTT.

J is TRBJ1-5 and V is TRBV12-3 or TRBV12-4; unclear D gene. V lost 6 bases, J lost 6 bases, and 9 bases lay in between. CDR3 length: 12 amino acids. The CDR3 coding sequence is TGTGCCAGCAGCCTCGGTCCTCAGCCCCAGCATTTT. This gives the protein CASSLGPQPQHF.

This chain joins TRBV6-5 and TRBJ2-3; D unresolved. The CDR3 is 11 amino acids. Germline CDR1 is MNHEY and CDR2 is SVGAGI. V was trimmed by 10 bases and J by 0 bases, leaving 5 bases between them. This CDR3 is CATQSTDTQYF. The CDR3 nucleotides are TGTGCCACCCAGAGCACAGATACGCAGTATTTT.

There are many counts of this clonotype. The rearrangement joins TRBV12-3 or TRBV12-4 to TRBJ1-1, with a weak D call TRBD1 (5 bases). V dropped 3 bases and J dropped 4 bases, with 12 bases sitting between them. The CDR3 loop spans 14 amino acids. The CDR3 reads CASSFRAGPTEAFF. The CDR3 DNA reads TGTGCCAGCAGTTTTCGGGCAGGGCCCACTGAAGCTTTCTTT.

This clonotype is categorized as medium-sized (0.01 to 0.1%). The chain carries TRBV28 and TRBJ2-1; 8 bases fit TRBD1. The V gene end was trimmed by 5 bases and the J gene end by 2 bases; junction bases not matched to a gene: 2. The CDR3 has 14 amino acids. CDR1 is MDHEN, CDR2 SYDVKM, per germline. This CDR3 reads CASSRGQAYNEQFF. CDR3 coding DNA: TGTGCCAGCAGTCGGGGACAGGCCTACAATGAGCAGTTCTTC.

This clonotype was recorded a few times. The chain uses TRBV12-3 or TRBV12-4 and TRBJ1-1, with no clear D. This CDR3 is built from 14 residues. V lost 2 bases to trimming and J lost 1 base, with 8 bases between them. The CDR3: CASSLTPPNTEAFF. CDR3 coding DNA: TGTGCCAGCAGTTTAACACCACCGAACACTGAAGCTTTCTTT.

The chain has TRBV29-1 and TRBJ2-3; a possible D gene is TRBD2 (5 bases). CDR1 is SQVTM and CDR2 is ANQGSEA in the germline V gene. The CDR3 consists of 13 residues. The CDR3 DNA follows: TGCTCCCTGGAAGGCGGGTCCACAGATACGCAGTATTTT. This encodes CSLEGGSTDTQYF.

This clonotype is labeled as medium-sized. CDR3 bases: TGTGCCAGCAGCCATCAAAAGGGCCCGGAGACAGATACGCAGTATTTT. Encoded protein: CASSHQKGPETDTQYF. The V call is TRBV3-2, the J call TRBJ2-3; no check of the table's D call, TRBD2, against the DNA was made. TRBV3-2 is a known pseudogene. The CDR3 is 16 amino acids.

By sample share, this clonotype is medium-sized. The rearrangement links TRBV5-1 to TRBJ2-3, with 7 bases identical to TRBD2. There are 15 residues in the CDR3. Germline V lookup: CDR1 SGHRS, CDR2 YFSETQ. The junction had 8 bases not matched to a gene; V was cut back by 5 bases and J by 2 bases. In DNA form, the CDR3 reads TGCGCCAGCAGTTCAAGCGGGGCCCTCACAGATACGCAGTATTTT. Its protein is CASSSSGALTDTQYF.

The chain carries TRBV28 and TRBJ1-2; no clear D gene. The ends were cut back, 3 bases at V and 4 bases at J, with 12 bases in the middle. This CDR3 has 14 residues. Germline V gene lookup returns CDR1 MDHEN and CDR2 SYDVKM. CDR3 sequence reads: CASSLVAALYGYTF. CDR3 sequence (DNA): TGTGCCAGCAGTTTGGTGGCAGCCCTCTATGGCTACACCTTC.

This clonotype has a count of ten or more. This chain joins TRBV12-3 or TRBV12-4 and TRBJ2-7; D not certain. This CDR3 spans 12 amino acids. V gave up 6 bases and J gave up 5 bases, with 11 bases separating them. Here the CDR3 DNA reads TGTGCCAGCAGCCCTACCGCCCACGAGCAGTACTTC. Translation: CASSPTAHEQYF.

The gene calls are TRBV6-1 and TRBJ2-5, with D tentatively TRBD2 (6 bases). Germline V lookup: CDR1 MNHNS, CDR2 SASEGT. V lost 5 bases and J 2 bases, leaving 15 bases between the germline ends. The length of the CDR3 is 15 residues. Here the CDR3 DNA reads TGTGCCAGCAGTTGGGGGGAGCCGGGACAAGAGACCCAGTACTTC. This gives the protein CASSWGEPGQETQYF.

The V and J genes are TRBV7-2 and TRBJ2-2; 8 nucleotides match TRBD2. The ends lost 7 bases at V and 5 bases at J; junction bases unmatched: 9. Germline V gene sequence: CDR1 SGHTA, CDR2 FQGNSA. CDR3 size: 15 residues. The CDR3 is CASKLSSSGTGELFF. CDR3 nucleotide sequence: TGTGCCAGCAAACTATCATCTAGCGGGACCGGGGAGCTGTTTTTT.

This clonotype was counted only a few times. The DNA for the CDR3 is TGTGCCAGCACCCGGGACAGCCTAAGTGATGGAAACACCATATATTTT. Protein sequence: CASTRDSLSDGNTIYF. The V call is TRBV6-2 or TRBV6-3, the J call TRBJ1-3, with 7 bases fitting TRBD1. The germline V gene encodes CDR1 MNHEY and CDR2 SVGEGT. The CDR3 loop spans 16 amino acids. The trim removed 7 bases at V and 3 bases at J, leaving 12 bases unmatched.

Many counts were recorded for this clonotype. V and J are TRBV19 and TRBJ2-7, with TRBD2 matching over 9 bases. The CDR3 loop spans 17 amino acids. With 1 base clipped from V and 2 bases from J, the junction kept 9 bases outside the gene matches. Per germline, CDR1 LNHDA and CDR2 SQIVND (reference sequence). CDR3 coding DNA: TGTGCCAGTAGTATAGGGGGTACGACTAGCGGTACCTACGAGCAGTACTTC. Translated: CASSIGGTTSGTYEQYF.

This clonotype rates as medium-sized. The V gene is TRBV3-1, the J gene TRBJ2-1; no clear D. The CDR3 is made up of 15 amino acids. V lost 1 base, J lost 0 bases, and 7 bases lay in between. Germline-derived CDR1 and CDR2 are LGHDT and YNNKEL (reference sequence). CDR3 sequence (DNA): TGTGCCAGCAGCCAAGGCGGCAGCTCCTACAATGAGCAGTTCTTC. Its protein product is CASSQGGSSYNEQFF.

This clonotype was counted many times. V and J are TRBV27 and TRBJ2-7; 11 nucleotides match TRBD1. V gave up 5 bases and J gave up 1 base; unmatched junction bases: 4. The germline CDR1 and CDR2 sequences are MNHEY and SMNVEV (reference sequence). This CDR3 contains 15 residues. The CDR3 spells CASSRTGGVSYEQYF. In DNA, the CDR3 is TGTGCCAGCAGTCGGACAGGGGGCGTTTCCTACGAGCAGTACTTC.

This clonotype is medium-sized (0.01 to 0.1%) in the sample. The chain employs TRBV7-3 and TRBJ2-3; no clear D gene. The length of the CDR3 is 13 residues. Per germline, CDR1 SGHTA and CDR2 FQGTGA. Trimming cost V 6 bases and J 1 base, with 8 bases left between them. In nucleotides, the CDR3 is TGTGCCAGCAGGCCTCCTGGCACAGATACGCAGTATTTT. The encoded protein is CASRPPGTDTQYF.

This clonotype was detected many times. In DNA, the CDR3 is TGTGCCAGCAGCGTAGGAGACAGGGGTCACGAGCAGTACTTC. Translating gives CASSVGDRGHEQYF. This chain joins TRBV9 and TRBJ2-7; 8 bases align to TRBD1. The CDR3 loop spans 14 amino acids. Germline CDR1 and CDR2: SGDLS and YYNGEE. Germline trimming cut 0 bases from V and 5 bases from J; bases unmatched to any gene: 4. Together with reference TRBV9 and TRBJ2-7, the CDR3 gives the full variable domain: DSGVTQTPKHLITATGQRVTLRCSPRSGDLSVYWYQQSLDQGLQFLIQYYNGEERAKGNILERFSAQQFPDLHSELNLSSLELGDSALYFCASSVGDRGHEQYFGPGTRLTVT.

The V gene is TRBV27, the J gene TRBJ2-3; D is unclear. V lost 1 base and J lost 0, with 17 bases in between. The length of the CDR3 is 18 residues. Germline CDR1 reads MNHEY; CDR2 reads SMNVEV (reference sequence). The CDR3 here is CASSLFPLRRYSTDTQYF. The CDR3, as DNA: TGTGCCAGCAGTTTATTTCCCCTCCGACGGTATAGCACAGATACGCAGTATTTT.

The genes are TRBV4-3 and TRBJ2-7, with 7 bases fitting TRBD1. Per the germline V gene, CDR1 is LGHNA and CDR2 is YSLEER. Trimming at V came to 2 bases and at J to 2 bases, leaving 6 bases not matched to a gene. This CDR3 spans 15 amino acids. DNA for the CDR3: TGCGCCAGCAGCCAAACCCGACAGGGCCCCTACGAGCAGTACTTC. This encodes CASSQTRQGPYEQYF.

This clonotype ranks as medium-sized. The chain is built from TRBV20-1 and TRBJ2-3; TRBD1 agrees at 9 bases. The CDR3 loop spans 15 amino acids. The germline V gene has CDR1 DFQATT and CDR2 SNEGSKA (reference sequence). Germline trimming cut 6 bases from V and 4 bases from J; bases unmatched to any gene: 11. The chain's CDR3 is CSAPLGQGRADTQYF. The CDR3 DNA sequence: TGCAGTGCCCCTTTGGGACAGGGACGGGCAGATACGCAGTATTTT.

This clonotype was observed a few times. The rearrangement uses TRBV7-2 and TRBJ2-3; 9 nucleotides agree with TRBD1. The junction had 4 bases not matched to a gene; V was cut back by 6 bases and J by 6 bases. The germline V gene has CDR1 SGHTA and CDR2 FQGNSA. There are 13 residues in the CDR3. CDR3 bases: TGTGCCAGCAGGGGGACAGGGTTCGATACGCAGTATTTT. This gives the protein CASRGTGFDTQYF.

By sample share, this clonotype is medium-sized. The chain links TRBV7-2 to TRBJ2-5; tentatively, D is TRBD2 (5 bases). CDR3 size: 14 residues. From germline, CDR1 is SGHTA and CDR2 FQGNSA. Between the trimmed V and J ends, which lost 5 bases and 4 bases, there was a span of 14 bases. CDR3 residues: CASSLTWTLETQYF. Here the CDR3 DNA reads TGTGCCAGCAGCCTGACTTGGACTCTAGAGACCCAGTACTTC.